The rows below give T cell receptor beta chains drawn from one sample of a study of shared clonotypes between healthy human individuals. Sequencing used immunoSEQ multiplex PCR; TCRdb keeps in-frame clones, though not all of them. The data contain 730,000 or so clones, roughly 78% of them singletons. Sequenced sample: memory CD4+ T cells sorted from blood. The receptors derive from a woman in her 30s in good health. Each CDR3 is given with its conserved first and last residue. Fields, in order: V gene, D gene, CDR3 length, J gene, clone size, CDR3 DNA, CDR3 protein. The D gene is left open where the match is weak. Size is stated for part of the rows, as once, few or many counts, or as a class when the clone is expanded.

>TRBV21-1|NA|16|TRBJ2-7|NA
TGTGCCAGCAGCAAATTTACGGGACAGAATCGCTACGAGCAGTACTTC
CASSKFTGQNRYEQYF
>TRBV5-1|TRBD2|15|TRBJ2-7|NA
TGCGCCAGCAGCCGTGGTGGCGGGAGGGCCTACGAGCAGTACTTC
CASSRGGGRAYEQYF
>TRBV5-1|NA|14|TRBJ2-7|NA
TGCGCCAGCAGGTTCGGGGAGGACTCCTACGAGCAGTACTTC
CASRFGEDSYEQYF
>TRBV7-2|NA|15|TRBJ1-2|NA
TGTGCCAGCAGCTCGCCGGGCATCTTTAACTATGGCTACACCTTC
CASSSPGIFNYGYTF
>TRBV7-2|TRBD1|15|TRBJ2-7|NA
TGTGCCAGCAGCTTCGGGACAGGGGGGTCCTACGAGCAGTACTTC
CASSFGTGGSYEQYF
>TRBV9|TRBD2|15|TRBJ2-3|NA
TGTGCCAGCAGCGTCCTAGCGGGAGGAACAGATACGCAGTATTTT
CASSVLAGGTDTQYF
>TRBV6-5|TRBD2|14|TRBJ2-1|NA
TGTGCCAGCAGACTAGCGGGAGTATACAATGAGCAGTTCTTC
CASRLAGVYNEQFF
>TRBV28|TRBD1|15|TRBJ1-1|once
TGTGCCAGCAGTTCCCAACAGGGGGGCGGCACTGAAGCTTTCTTT
CASSSQQGGGTEAFF
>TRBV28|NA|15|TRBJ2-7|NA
TGTGCCAGCAGTGTCCTCCGTGGGACATCGACCCAACAGTACTTC
CASSVLRGTSTQQYF
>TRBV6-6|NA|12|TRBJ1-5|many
TGTGCCAGCAGACCCGGGGATCAGCCCCAGCATTTT
CASRPGDQPQHF
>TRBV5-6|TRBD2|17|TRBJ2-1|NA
TGTGCCAGCAGCTTCGGAGCCGGACTAGCGGGAGATCAGGCGCAGTTCTTC
CASSFGAGLAGDQAQFF
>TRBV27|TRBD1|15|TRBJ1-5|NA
TGTGCCAGCAGTTTACTCGGGACAGGGCATCAGCCCCAGCATTTT
CASSLLGTGHQPQHF
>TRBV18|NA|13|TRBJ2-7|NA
TGTGCCAGCTCGACGGGACCCGCCTACGAGCAGTACTTC
CASSTGPAYEQYF
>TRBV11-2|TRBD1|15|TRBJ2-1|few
TGTGCCAGCAGATCCGGGACAGGGTATTACAATGAGCAGTTCTTC
CASRSGTGYYNEQFF
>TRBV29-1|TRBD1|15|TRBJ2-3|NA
TGCAGCGCTACTCCCGGGACAGGGTTGGTGGATACGCAGTATTTT
CSATPGTGLVDTQYF
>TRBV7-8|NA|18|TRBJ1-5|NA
TGTGCCAGCAGCTTATCCCCGGGAGGAGGGGGTGGCAATCAGCCCCAGCATTTT
CASSLSPGGGGGNQPQHF
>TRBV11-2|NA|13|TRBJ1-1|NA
TGTGCCAGCAGCCTCGCGGGTAACACTGAAGCTTTCTTT
CASSLAGNTEAFF
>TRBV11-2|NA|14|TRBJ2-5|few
TGTGCCAGCAGCTTGGACTGGAACAAAGAGACCCAGTACTTC
CASSLDWNKETQYF
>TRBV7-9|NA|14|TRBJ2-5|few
TGTGCCAGCAGCTTTTGGGACCAGCAAGAGACCCAGTACTTC
CASSFWDQQETQYF
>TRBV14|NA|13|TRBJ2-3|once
TGTGCCAGTCGAGAGGTTAGCACAGATACGCAGTATTTT
CASREVSTDTQYF
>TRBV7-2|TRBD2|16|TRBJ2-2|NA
TGTGCCAGCAGCTTAGGTAGCGGGAGGCACACCGGGGAGCTGTTTTTT
CASSLGSGRHTGELFF
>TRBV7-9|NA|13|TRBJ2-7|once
TGTGCCAGCAGCTTCCAAGTGGGTTACGAGCAGTACTTC
CASSFQVGYEQYF
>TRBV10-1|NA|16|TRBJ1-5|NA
TGCGCCAGCAGGATCCCAGGGAACTATAGCAATCAGCCCCAGCATTTT
CASRIPGNYSNQPQHF
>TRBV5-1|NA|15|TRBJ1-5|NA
TGCGCCAGCAGCTTGACCGGCTATAGCAATCAGCCCCAGCATTTT
CASSLTGYSNQPQHF
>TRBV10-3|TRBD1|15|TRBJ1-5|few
TGTGCCATCAGCGAGACGGACAGGGTGGGAGCGCCCCAGCATTTT
CAISETDRVGAPQHF
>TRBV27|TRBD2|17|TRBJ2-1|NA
TGTGCCAGCAGTTCCCGACTAGCGGTAACTACCGAAAATGAGCAGTTCTTC
CASSSRLAVTTENEQFF
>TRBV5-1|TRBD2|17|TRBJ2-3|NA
TGCGCCAGCAGCTTGGCGACCGGGACTAGCGGGAGGAATACGCAGTATTTT
CASSLATGTSGRNTQYF
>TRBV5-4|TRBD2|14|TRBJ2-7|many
TGTGCCACCTCCTTGGGCAGCGGGAGGAGCGAGCAGTACTTC
CATSLGSGRSEQYF
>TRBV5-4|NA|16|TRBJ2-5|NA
TGTGCCAGCAGCCCGACTGCAAGGGGCGGGGCAGAGACCCAGTACTTC
CASSPTARGGAETQYF
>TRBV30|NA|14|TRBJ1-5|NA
TGTGCCTGGAGTTTTGGCGGCGGCAATCAGCCCCAGCATTTT
CAWSFGGGNQPQHF
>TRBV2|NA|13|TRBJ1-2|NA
TGTGCCAGCAGTGGAACAGGGAGGTATGGCTACACCTTC
CASSGTGRYGYTF
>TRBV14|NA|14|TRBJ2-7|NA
TGTGCCAGCAGCCACTCCTGGAGCTCCTACGAGCAGTACTTC
CASSHSWSSYEQYF
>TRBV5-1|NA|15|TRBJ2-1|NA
TGCGCCAGCAGCTTGGTCTCAGTGAGGGTAAATGAGCAGTTCTTC
CASSLVSVRVNEQFF
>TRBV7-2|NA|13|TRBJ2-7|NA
TGTGCCAGCAGCGCCGGGCCCCTGACCGAGCAGTACTTC
CASSAGPLTEQYF
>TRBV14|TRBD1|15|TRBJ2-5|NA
TGTGCCAGCAGCCAAGACCGGACAGGGGAAGAGACCCAGTACTTC
CASSQDRTGEETQYF
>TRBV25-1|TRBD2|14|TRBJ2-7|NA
TGTGCCAGCAGGGGGACTAGCGGAGAATACGAGCAGTACTTC
CASRGTSGEYEQYF
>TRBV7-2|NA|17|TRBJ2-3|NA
TGTGCCAGCAGCTTGAGGAGTCCGGGGGTGGTCACAGATACGCAGTATTTT
CASSLRSPGVVTDTQYF
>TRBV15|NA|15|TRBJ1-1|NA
TGTGCCACCAGCAGAGGGTTCAAGGAGGACACTGAAGCTTTCTTT
CATSRGFKEDTEAFF
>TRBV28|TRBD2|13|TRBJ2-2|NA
TGTGCCAATAGCGGGAGCTTTGGCGGGGAGCTGTTTTTT
CANSGSFGGELFF
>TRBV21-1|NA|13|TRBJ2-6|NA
TGTGCCAGCAGCAAGGCTGGGGCCAACGTCCTGACTTTC
CASSKAGANVLTF
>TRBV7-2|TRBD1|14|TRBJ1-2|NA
TGTGCCAGCAGCTTCCCGGACAGGGACTATGGCTACACCTTC
CASSFPDRDYGYTF
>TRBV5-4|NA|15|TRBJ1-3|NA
TGTGCCAGCAGCTTATCATTAGGGTCAGGAAACACCATATATTTT
CASSLSLGSGNTIYF
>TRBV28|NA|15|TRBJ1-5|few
TGTGCCAGCAGCCCACGTTCCACTCAGAATCAGCCCCAGCATTTT
CASSPRSTQNQPQHF
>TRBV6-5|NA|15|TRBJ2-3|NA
TGTGCCAGCAGCCGCGGACAGCAGTACACAGATACGCAGTATTTT
CASSRGQQYTDTQYF
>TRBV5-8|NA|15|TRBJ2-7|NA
TGTGCCAGCAGCCCCTTTGCTAGCGAGTCCTACGAGCAGTACTTC
CASSPFASESYEQYF
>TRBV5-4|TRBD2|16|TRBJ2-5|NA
TGTGCCAGCAGCTCACTTGGGACTAGCGGGAAAGAGACCCAGTACTTC
CASSSLGTSGKETQYF
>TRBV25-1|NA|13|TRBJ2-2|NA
TGTGCCAGCAGCTTACATTTCACCGGGGAGCTGTTTTTT
CASSLHFTGELFF
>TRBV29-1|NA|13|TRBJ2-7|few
TGCAGCGTTGGGGGCGGGAACTCCTACGAGCAGTACTTC
CSVGGGNSYEQYF
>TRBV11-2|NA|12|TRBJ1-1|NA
TGTGCCAGCAGAGGTAAGGGGACTGAAGCTTTCTTT
CASRGKGTEAFF
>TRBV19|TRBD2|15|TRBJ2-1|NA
TGTGCCAGTACCCACCTAGCGGGAGGGATCAATGAGCAGTTCTTC
CASTHLAGGINEQFF